This TCR beta chain derives from a study of blood T cell repertoires in COVID-19. Study-wide background: Collection of acute and convalescent COVID-19 samples took place in the United States, Italy and Spain. PBMCs, B-cell-depleted T cells, or T cells provided the cDNA or gDNA that made up the material.

In the authors' workflow: Reference gene primer amplification yielded estimated nucleated cell counts. The table came from immunoSEQ multiplex PCR; TCRdb's copy has only in-frame clones and leaves some out. D and trimming come from the DNA, and the V and J calls and clone size come from that table. The sample shows hundreds of thousands of clones, 82% of them seen only once. The CDR3 has 13 amino acids. Per the germline V gene, CDR1 is PRHDT and CDR2 is FYEKMQ (reference sequence). The V and J ends lost 2 bases and 6 bases respectively, with 8 bases between them. Sequences were obtained from peripheral blood. The sequence was obtained from a woman between 65 and 79 years old with acute or convalescent COVID-19. The chain recombines TRBV13 with TRBJ2-1; D remains ambiguous. The DNA for the CDR3 is TGTGCCAGCAGCTTAACTGTTTCCAATGAGCAGTTCTTC. Protein product: CASSLTVSNEQFF.